This TCR beta chain was recovered during a study of PD-1 blockade in classical Hodgkin lymphoma. Stated time point: cycle 4 day 1 (C4D1), after more than five weeks of nivolumab. In every patient, relapse followed autologous stem cell transplantation, while exposure to brentuximab vedotin differed. CDR1 is SGHTA, CDR2 FQGNSA, per germline. The CDR3 length is 14 residues. After removal of 5 bases from V and 4 bases from J, the junction contained 5 bases not matched to a gene. The table came from immunoSEQ multiplex PCR; TCRdb's copy has only in-frame clones and leaves some out. This table holds roughly 9,300 clones, 70% to 90% found once. Of note for this clone: What it binds is unknown.

General study findings and limits: For complete responders, baseline diversity was comparable to that of newly diagnosed patients.

This sequence was found in a human donor with classical Hodgkin lymphoma. The specimen comprised peripheral blood mononuclear cells (PBMCs), sampled before the fourth cycle of nivolumab. The chain links TRBV7-2 to TRBJ2-5, with 9 bases matching TRBD2. The CDR3 DNA is TGTGCCAGCAGCGGAACTAGCGGGCCAGAGACCCAGTACTTC. Protein: CASSGTSGPETQYF.